This T cell receptor beta chain was retrieved from a study of blood T cell repertoires in COVID-19. On the study more broadly: The United States, Italy and Spain provided the acute and convalescent COVID-19 samples. PBMCs, B-cell-depleted T cells, or T cells provided the cDNA or gDNA that made up the material.

Original methodology: Nucleated cell counts were estimated from reference gene primer amplification. Libraries were prepared by immunoSEQ multiplex PCR; TCRdb keeps only in-frame clonotypes and omits some of them. The V and J calls and clone size are taken from that table; D and trimming were inferred from the DNA. The data show 95,000 to 150,000 clones, roughly four fifths seen once. The V end was cut by 5 bases, the J end by 6 bases, with 13 bases between. This CDR3 region has 13 residues. Per the germline V gene, CDR1 is SGHVS and CDR2 is FQNEAQ. The chain joins TRBV7-8 to TRBJ2-5; tentatively, D is TRBD2 (5 bases). The material sequenced was peripheral blood. The sequence derives from a woman aged 70-85 years with acute or convalescent COVID-19. The CDR3 nucleotides are TGTGCCAGCAGCAGTACTAGGTTGCAGACCCAGTACTTC. The encoded protein is CASSSTRLQTQYF.